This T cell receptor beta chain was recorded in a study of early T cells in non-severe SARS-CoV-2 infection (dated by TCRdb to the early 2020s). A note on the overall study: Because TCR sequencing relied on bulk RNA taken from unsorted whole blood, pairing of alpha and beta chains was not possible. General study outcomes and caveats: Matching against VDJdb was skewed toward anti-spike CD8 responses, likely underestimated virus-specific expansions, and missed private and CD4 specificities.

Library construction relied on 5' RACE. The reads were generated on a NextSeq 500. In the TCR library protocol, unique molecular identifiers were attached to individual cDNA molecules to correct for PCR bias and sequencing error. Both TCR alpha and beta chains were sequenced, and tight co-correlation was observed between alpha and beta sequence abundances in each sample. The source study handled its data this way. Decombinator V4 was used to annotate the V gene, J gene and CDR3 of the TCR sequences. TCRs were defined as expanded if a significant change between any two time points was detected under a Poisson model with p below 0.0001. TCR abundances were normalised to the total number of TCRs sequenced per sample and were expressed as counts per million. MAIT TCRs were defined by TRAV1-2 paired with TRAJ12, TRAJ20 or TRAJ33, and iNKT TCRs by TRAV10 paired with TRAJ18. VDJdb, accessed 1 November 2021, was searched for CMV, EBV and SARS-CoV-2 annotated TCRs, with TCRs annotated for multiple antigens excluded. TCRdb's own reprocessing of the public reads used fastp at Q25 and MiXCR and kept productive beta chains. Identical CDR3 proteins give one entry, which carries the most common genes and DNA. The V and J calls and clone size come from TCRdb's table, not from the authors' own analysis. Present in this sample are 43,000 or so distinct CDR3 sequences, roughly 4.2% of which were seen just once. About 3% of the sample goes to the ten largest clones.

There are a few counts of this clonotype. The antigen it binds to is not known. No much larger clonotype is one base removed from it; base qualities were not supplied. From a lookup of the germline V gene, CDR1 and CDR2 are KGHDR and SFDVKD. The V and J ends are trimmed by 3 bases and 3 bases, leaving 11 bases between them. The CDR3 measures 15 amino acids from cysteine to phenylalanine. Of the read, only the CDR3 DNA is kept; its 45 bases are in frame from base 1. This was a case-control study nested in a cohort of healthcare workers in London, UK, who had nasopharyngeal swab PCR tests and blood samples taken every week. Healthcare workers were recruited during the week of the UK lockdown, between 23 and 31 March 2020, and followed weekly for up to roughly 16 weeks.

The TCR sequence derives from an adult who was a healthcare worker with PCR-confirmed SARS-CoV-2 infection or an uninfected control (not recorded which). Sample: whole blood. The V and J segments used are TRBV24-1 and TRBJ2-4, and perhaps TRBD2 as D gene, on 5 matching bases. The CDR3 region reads CATSDPSSRKNIQYF. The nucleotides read TGTGCCACCAGTGATCCTAGCTCCCGCAAAAACATTCAGTACTTC.